Shown below are 30 T cell receptor beta chains from a single sample sequenced in a study of T cell repertoires in cytomegalovirus infection (dated by TCRdb to the late 2010s). Reads for this sample came from an Illumina HiSeq 1500. TCRdb trimmed the raw reads at Q25, called clones with MiXCR and kept productive beta chains. A single entry per CDR3 protein holds the most common genes and DNA from its merged rows. Across this sample there are approximately 150,000 distinct CDR3 sequences, with 5.5% to 7% seen only once. The leading ten clones occupy approximately 18% of the sample. The sequenced sample was PBMCs. These receptors originate from a human donor in good health (CMV status not recorded). Some clones in this sample may be carry-over from other donors' samples.

This clonotype has at least ten counts. The J gene is TRBJ2-6, the V gene TRBV7-2; 10 nucleotides match TRBD2. J gave up 0 bases and V 5 bases, and 7 bases lay outside the gene matches. Germline CDR1 and CDR2: SGHTA and FQGNSA. CDR3 length: 18 amino acids. DNA for the CDR3: TGTGCCAGCAGCCAAAAGCGGGGGGGGTTCTCTGGGGCCAACGTCCTGACTTTC. Translation gives CASSQKRGGFSGANVLTF.

This clonotype was seen a few times. The chain has TRBV29-1 and TRBJ1-1; D unclear. With 4 bases removed from V and 0 bases from J, the gap between germline ends came to 6 bases. CDR1 is SQVTM, CDR2 ANQGSEA, per germline. The CDR3 spans 12 residues. The CDR3 loop is CSVGRVNTEAFF. CDR3 coding DNA: TGCAGCGTTGGACGGGTGAACACTGAAGCTTTCTTT.

The V gene is TRBV19, the J gene TRBJ2-5; D is possibly TRBD1 or TRBD2 (5 bases each). V shed 5 bases and J shed 4 bases, with 11 bases lying between them. This CDR3 spans 13 amino acids. CDR1 and CDR2 from the germline V gene are LNHDA and SQIVND (reference sequence). CDR3: CASSVGRRETQYF. The CDR3 DNA reads TGTGCCAGTAGTGTGGGACGCCGAGAGACCCAGTACTTC.

This clonotype was counted at least ten times. This chain links TRBV7-2 with TRBJ1-2, with D possibly TRBD1 on 5 matching bases. V lost 5 bases and J lost 0, with 16 bases in between. There are 16 residues in the CDR3. The germline gives CDR1 SGHTA, CDR2 FQGNSA. CDR3 DNA sequence: TGTGCCAGCAGCCGCGGGTGGGGGGACCCTAACTATGGCTACACCTTC. Its protein product is CASSRGWGDPNYGYTF.

This clonotype has ten or more counts. The chain couples TRBV7-2 to TRBJ2-1; TRBD2 aligns across 15 bases. Germline V lookup: CDR1 SGHTA, CDR2 FQGNSA. The CDR3 has 15 amino acids. Trimming took 3 bases from V and 7 from J; bases not matched to a gene: 1. The CDR3 here is CASSFGTSGGNEQFF. In nucleotides, the CDR3 is TGTGCCAGCAGCTTCGGGACTAGCGGGGGGAATGAGCAGTTCTTC. Drawing the rest from reference TRBV7-2 and TRBJ2-1, the complete variable domain is GAGVSQSPSNKVTEKGKDVELRCDPISGHTALYWYRQSLGQGLEFLIYFQGNSAPDKSGLPSDRFSAERTGGSVSTLTIQRTQQEDSAVYLCASSFGTSGGNEQFFGPGTRLTVL.

This clonotype was detected many times. The genes are TRBV2 and TRBJ2-2, with 13 nucleotides matching TRBD2. The CDR3 runs 16 residues. The trim removed 7 bases at V and 7 bases at J, leaving 9 bases unmatched. Germline CDR1 is SNHLY and CDR2 is FYNNEI. The CDR3 region is CASKLTSGGAGGELFF. In DNA, the CDR3 is TGTGCCAGCAAACTCACTAGCGGGGGGGCCGGCGGGGAGCTGTTTTTT.

This chain uses TRBV2 with TRBJ2-3; D might be TRBD2 (7 bases). This CDR3 contains 14 residues. The germline V and J ends were trimmed by 6 bases and 4 bases, with 14 bases remaining between them. CDR1 and CDR2 from the germline V gene are SNHLY and FYNNEI. The CDR3 loop is CASRVRGAPDTQYF. The CDR3 region has the DNA TGTGCCAGCAGAGTCCGGGGGGCCCCAGATACGCAGTATTTT.

This clonotype was detected ten times or more. The chain employs TRBV7-2 and TRBJ2-5; TRBD2 agrees at 10 bases. Germline V gene data show CDR1 as SGHTA and CDR2 as FQGNSA. The length of the CDR3 is 15 residues. Germline trimming cut 5 bases from V and 4 bases from J; bases unmatched to any gene: 7. The CDR3 nucleotides are TGTGCCAGCAGCAGAACCCGGACTAGCGGAGAGACCCAGTACTTC. Its protein product is CASSRTRTSGETQYF. Together with reference TRBV7-2 and TRBJ2-5, the CDR3 gives the full variable domain: GAGVSQSPSNKVTEKGKDVELRCDPISGHTALYWYRQSLGQGLEFLIYFQGNSAPDKSGLPSDRFSAERTGGSVSTLTIQRTQQEDSAVYLCASSRTRTSGETQYFGPGTRLLVL.

This clonotype was seen ten or more times. The chain carries TRBV20-1 and TRBJ2-3, with 7 bases aligning to TRBD1. V lost 7 bases to trimming and J lost 3 bases; unmatched junction nucleotides: 10. Germline CDR1 is DFQATT and CDR2 is SNEGSKA (reference sequence). The CDR3 loop spans 14 amino acids. Written as DNA, the CDR3 is TGCAGTGTTAATCGGGACAGTGCAACAGATACGCAGTATTTT. This gives the protein CSVNRDSATDTQYF.

With respect to this clonotype: A much bigger clone sits one base away, suggesting this may be a read error. This chain joins TRBV5-4 and TRBJ2-4; D possibly corresponds to TRBD2 (6 bases). Looked up from germline, CDR1 is SGHNT and CDR2 is YYREEE (reference sequence). The CDR3 spans 11 residues. DNA for the CDR3: TGTGCCAGCGGCTTGGGGGGCATTCAGTACTTC. Translating it yields CASGLGGIQYF.

On this clonotype: A much more abundant neighbour one base away suggests this may be a read error. The V and J genes are TRBV7-2 and TRBJ2-5, with a possible D match to TRBD2 (5 bases). V lost 5 bases and J 5 bases, leaving 15 bases between the germline ends. CDR3 size: 14 residues. Germline assignment: CDR1 SGHTA and CDR2 FQGNSA. CDR3 sequence reads: CASSTDSTEETQYF. Here the CDR3 DNA reads TGTGCCAGCAGCACGGACTCCACCGAGGAGACCCAGTACTTC.

This clonotype was found a few times. The rearrangement uses TRBV5-6 and TRBJ1-2, with unresolved D. V was shortened by 0 bases and J by 1 base, with 13 bases between the two germline ends. Germline CDR1 and CDR2: SGHDT and YYEEEE. The CDR3 sequence is 16 residues long. In DNA, the CDR3 is TGTGCCAGCAGCTTGGTTCGGGCCCTTATTAACTATGGCTACACCTTC. Its protein product is CASSLVRALINYGYTF.

This clonotype was observed many times. The CDR3 DNA reads TGTGCCAGCAGCTTAGGTCGACGACAGGTGGGGGCCTATGGCTACACCTTC. Its translation is CASSLGRRQVGAYGYTF. This sequence joins TRBV7-2 and TRBJ1-2; a possible D gene is TRBD1 (6 bases). Per the germline V gene, CDR1 is SGHTA and CDR2 is FQGNSA. Trimming took 1 base from V and 4 from J, leaving 19 bases between them. There are 17 residues in the CDR3.

This clonotype was picked up many times. The chain combines TRBV20-1 with TRBJ1-1; the D gene is possibly TRBD1 (6 bases). CDR3 length: 13 residues. The germline gives CDR1 DFQATT, CDR2 SNEGSKA (reference sequence). CDR3 coding DNA: TGCGGGGGGTCCCTTTCAGGGGTCACTGAAGCTTTCTTT. Its translation: CGGSLSGVTEAFF.

This clonotype was recorded at least ten times. This chain connects TRBV7-3 to TRBJ2-6; D may be TRBD2 (6 bases). The CDR3 totals 17 residues. Germline V lookup: CDR1 SGHTA, CDR2 FQGTGA. The V and J ends lost 2 bases and 4 bases respectively, with 15 bases between them. CDR3 bases: TGTGCCAGCAGCTTATTCGGAGGGATTGAAGGGGCCAACGTCCTGACTTTC. It yields the protein CASSLFGGIEGANVLTF.

This clonotype has ten or more counts. V usage is TRBV7-8 and J usage is TRBJ1-1; the D is unclear. V was trimmed by 1 base and J by 7 bases, leaving 7 bases between them. There are 12 residues in the CDR3. Looked up from germline, CDR1 is SGHVS and CDR2 is FQNEAQ. Written as DNA, the CDR3 is TGTGCCAGCAGCTTAGAGATGGGTGAAGCTTTCTTT. This sequence encodes CASSLEMGEAFF.

This clonotype was detected a few times. V gene TRBV27 combines with J gene TRBJ2-5; 9 bases are a match to TRBD2. This CDR3 contains 14 residues. J was trimmed by 3 bases and V by 3 bases; bases with no gene match: 2. Germline-derived CDR1 and CDR2 are MNHEY and SMNVEV (reference sequence). This chain's CDR3 is CASSFLAGKETQYF. For the CDR3, the DNA is TGTGCCAGCAGTTTTCTAGCGGGGAAAGAGACCCAGTACTTC.

The table lists this clonotype with many counts. The V gene is TRBV12-3 or TRBV12-4, the J gene TRBJ1-1, with unresolved D. The CDR3 totals 14 residues. The V end was cut by 9 bases, the J end by 5 bases, with 19 bases between. CDR3 coding DNA: TGTGCCAGTGCCGTCTCGGATGTTGGGACTGAAGCTTTCTTT. Translating it yields CASAVSDVGTEAFF.

In its sample, this clonotype was seen many times. The V gene is TRBV4-1, the J gene TRBJ1-1; D is ambiguous. Trimming pared 1 base from V and 0 bases from J, leaving 12 bases between. The CDR3 runs to 16 residues. Germline assignment: CDR1 MGHRA and CDR2 YSYEKL. The CDR3 spells CASSQAAVGLNTEAFF. In nucleotides, the CDR3 is TGCGCCAGCAGCCAAGCTGCCGTCGGTCTGAACACTGAAGCTTTCTTT.

This clonotype was seen repeatedly, ten times or more. The V call is TRBV7-2, the J call TRBJ1-2; a possible D gene is TRBD1 (6 bases). CDR3 length equals 14 residues. V was shortened by 5 bases and J by 5 bases, with 15 bases between the two germline ends. The germline CDR1 and CDR2 sequences are SGHTA and FQGNSA. The CDR3 here is CASSPGGAAYGYTF. Written as DNA, the CDR3 is TGTGCCAGCAGCCCGGGGGGGGCAGCATATGGCTACACCTTC.

This clonotype was detected ten times or more. The rearrangement uses TRBV7-2 and TRBJ2-7, with D perhaps TRBD1 (9 bases). The length of the CDR3 is 16 residues. Trimming left V 4 bases short and J 4 bases short, with 20 bases between. Germline values: CDR1 SGHTA, CDR2 FQGNSA. The CDR3 sequence: CASSSGRGGQGYEQYF. In nucleotides, the CDR3 is TGTGCCAGCAGCTCCGGGAGGGGTGGACAGGGGTACGAGCAGTACTTC.

In this sample, this clonotype turned up many times. This chain uses TRBV7-2 with TRBJ2-2, with D unresolved. CDR3 length equals 13 residues. CDR1 is SGHTA and CDR2 is FQGNSA in the germline V gene. V was cut by 2 bases and J by 7 bases, with 8 bases left in between. The CDR3 loop reads CASSLRFGGELFF. The CDR3 nucleotides read TGTGCCAGCAGCTTACGGTTCGGCGGGGAGCTGTTTTTT.

This clonotype was seen repeatedly, ten times or more. The V and J genes are TRBV7-6 and TRBJ1-3; D gene uncertain. V lost 2 bases, J lost 4 bases, and 9 bases lay in between. The CDR3 runs to 14 residues. Germline CDR1 and CDR2: SGHVS and FNYEAQ. The CDR3 loop is CASSLKDGGNTIYF. CDR3 coding DNA: TGTGCCAGCAGCTTAAAAGACGGGGGAAACACCATATATTTT.

This clonotype was seen at least ten times. This rearrangement joins TRBV7-2 to TRBJ1-2, with TRBD1 as a possible D gene (5 bases). V was shortened by 5 bases and J by 8 bases, with 12 bases between the two germline ends. The germline CDR1 and CDR2 sequences are SGHTA and FQGNSA. There are 12 residues in the CDR3. Written as DNA, the CDR3 is TGTGCCAGCAGCCGGACAACGGAGGGCTACACCTTC. Its protein is CASSRTTEGYTF. Based on the CDR3 plus reference TRBV7-2 and TRBJ1-2, the full variable domain is GAGVSQSPSNKVTEKGKDVELRCDPISGHTALYWYRQSLGQGLEFLIYFQGNSAPDKSGLPSDRFSAERTGGSVSTLTIQRTQQEDSAVYLCASSRTTEGYTFGSGTRLTVV.

J is TRBJ2-5 and V is TRBV5-6, with D possibly called TRBD1 or TRBD2 (6 bases each). Trimming took 0 bases from V and 5 from J, leaving 17 bases between them. Looked up from germline, CDR1 is SGHDT and CDR2 is YYEEEE. This CDR3 is 16 amino acids long. As DNA, the CDR3 is TGTGCCAGCAGCTTGGGGGGGGCCGGGGGCTATGAGACCCAGTACTTC. Encoded protein: CASSLGGAGGYETQYF.

Only a few counts were recorded for this clonotype. This sequence joins TRBV20-1 and TRBJ1-1; D not certain. Germline V lookup: CDR1 DFQATT, CDR2 SNEGSKA (reference sequence). V lost 5 bases and J 1 base, leaving 11 bases between the germline ends. CDR3 length: 13 amino acids. CDR3 protein: CSASGLSNTEAFF. The CDR3 nucleotides read TGCAGTGCTTCCGGACTTTCGAACACTGAAGCTTTCTTT.

This clonotype was found many times. V and J are TRBV12-3 or TRBV12-4 and TRBJ1-4; a weak D match, TRBD1 (5 bases). Trimming took 5 bases from V and 3 from J, leaving 13 bases between them. CDR3 length equals 15 residues. CDR3 sequence reads: CASSLLGGSNEKLFF. The CDR3 DNA is TGTGCCAGCAGTCTCCTTGGGGGGTCTAATGAAAAACTGTTTTTT.

There are many counts of this clonotype. In nucleotides, the CDR3 is TGCAGCGTTCTAGAGGGCAGGGAGTATAATGGCTACACCTTC. Residues: CSVLEGREYNGYTF. The rearrangement uses TRBV29-1 and TRBJ1-2; D possibly corresponds to TRBD1 (5 bases). Germline CDR1 reads SQVTM; CDR2 reads ANQGSEA. The CDR3 loop spans 14 amino acids. V was clipped by 5 bases and J by 6 bases, with 19 bases between them.

The sample holds many counts of this clonotype. The J gene is TRBJ2-1, the V gene TRBV7-3; the match to TRBD2 covers 9 bases. J lost 6 bases, V lost 1 base, and 7 bases had no gene match. Germline V gene data show CDR1 as SGHTA and CDR2 as FQGTGA. The CDR3 is made up of 16 amino acids. The CDR3 DNA sequence: TGTGCCAGCAGCTTAAACCCAAGCGGGGGGTTCAATGAGCAGTTCTTC. It codes for CASSLNPSGGFNEQFF.

At least ten counts were recorded for this clonotype. J is TRBJ1-5 and V is TRBV18; D may be TRBD1 (5 bases). Per germline, CDR1 KGHSH and CDR2 LQKENI. CDR3 length: 15 amino acids. Trimming shortened V by 2 bases and J by 2 bases, and 10 bases separated the two germline ends. The DNA for the CDR3 is TGTGCCAGCTCACCATCGGGAGGGGGCAATCAGCCCCAGCATTTT. Protein sequence: CASSPSGGGNQPQHF.